This T cell receptor beta chain is drawn from a study of T cell responses to AZD1222 COVID-19 vaccine. Method: immunoSEQ multiplex PCR; TCRdb's copy keeps in-frame clones and lacks some. This table holds about 170,000 clones, roughly 85% found once. About this clone: What it recognizes is unknown.

The CDR3 loop spans 13 amino acids. Per germline, CDR1 SGHDT and CDR2 YYEEEE. Trimming stripped 4 bases from V and 3 bases from J, with 10 bases between. Points from the study as a whole: Spike was spanned by vaccine-associated CD4 TCRs, with dominance at 160-218 and 743-854.

The chain is built from TRBV5-6 and TRBJ1-1, with unresolved D. The TCR originated in an adult who received the AZD1222 COVID-19 vaccine. The sample here was peripheral blood, taken 28 days after the second AZD1222 dose. CDR3 in DNA: TGTGCCAGCAGCCCACGAGCGGACACTGAAGCTTTCTTT. Translation gives CASSPRADTEAFF.